This entry is about one T cell receptor (beta chain). What it recognizes is unknown. These data belong to a study of CD8+ T cells in alopecia areata. Study outcomes and limitations: Scalp clonality, along with expanded CD8+ clones among the top 100, was significantly decreased by tofacitinib.

Reverse transcription of extracted RNA yielded cDNA, which provided the sequencing template. Only in-frame clones appear in the TCRdb table, and some are missing; sequencing was by immunoSEQ multiplex PCR. Of around 100,000 clones listed, just over 85% are singletons. Stated treatment: oral pan-JAK inhibitor, 5-10 mg twice daily. Researchers picked out CD4+ and CD8+ T cells from PBMCs by sorting. The origin of this receptor is a human donor with alopecia areata. The sample consisted of CD8+ T cells sorted from blood, taken around week 30, from a patient treated with tofacitinib.

The CDR3 sequence: CASSQGRQGSSYNEQFF. The CDR3 bases are TGTGCCAGCAGCCAAGGGAGACAGGGAAGCTCCTACAATGAGCAGTTCTTC. This sequence joins TRBV9 and TRBJ2-1; TRBD1 agrees at 7 bases. The V gene's germline CDR1 is SGDLS and CDR2 YYNGEE. The junction had 10 bases not matched to a gene; V was cut back by 4 bases and J by 0 bases. CDR3 length: 17 residues.